Sequencing of this T cell receptor beta chain was carried out in a study of blood T cells in healthy people across ages. General observations from the study: As age increased, TCR beta diversity per million T cells fell in a roughly linear fashion. Long-lived donors carried more naive CD4+ cells and greater diversity than aged donors.

Sample-barcoded 5' priming and a J-beta primer mix drove a second PCR of 7 to 11 cycles. TCRdb independently ran MiXCR on the 5' RACE reads; one entry per CDR3 protein. The sample shows some 890,000 distinct CDR3 sequences, 25% to 35% of them seen only once. In its sample, this clonotype was seen a few times. As yet, its antigen is unknown. These same data were also listed under a study on T cells of mothers and their children.

The source of this sequence is a woman aged 40 to 55 in good health. The sequenced sample consisted of blood.

CDR3 sequence reads: CASSLAGVADEKLFF. Here the CDR3 DNA reads TGTGCCAGCAGCTTGGCCGGCGTGGCGGATGAAAAACTGTTTTTT. The chain has TRBV5-6 and TRBJ1-4; no definite D call. V lost 0 bases to trimming and J lost 6 bases, with 12 bases between them. The germline CDR1 and CDR2 sequences are SGHDT and YYEEEE. CDR3 length equals 15 residues. Full variable domain (rest looked up from reference TRBV5-6 and TRBJ1-4): DAGVTQSPTHLIKTRGQQVTLRCSPKSGHDTVSWYQQALGQGPQFIFQYYEEEERQRGNFPDRFSGHQFPNYSSELNVNALLLGDSALYLCASSLAGVADEKLFFGSGTQLSVL.